The 12 T cell receptor beta chains below all came from one sample that was sequenced in a study of T cell responses to AZD1222 COVID-19 vaccine. TCRdb keeps only in-frame clones here, not all; method: immunoSEQ multiplex PCR. Here the sample spans around 150,000 clones, around 84% being singletons. Sequencing was performed on peripheral blood, taken on day 0 of AZD1222 vaccination. The receptors here all came from an adult in good health.

This clone was seen just once. The V call is TRBV7-3, the J call TRBJ2-2; TRBD2 aligns across 13 bases. Losses at the gene ends were 2 bases for V and 1 base for J; bases not matched to a gene: 16. Looked up from germline, CDR1 is SGHTA and CDR2 is FQGTGA. The CDR3 is 22 residues long. This chain's CDR3 is CASSLLSGVGTSGAWNTGELFF. CDR3 sequence (DNA): TGTGCCAGCAGCTTATTGTCTGGGGTCGGGACTAGCGGGGCCTGGAACACCGGGGAGCTGTTTTTT.

The V and J genes are TRBV28 and TRBJ1-1; possible D gene TRBD1, 6 bases. With 4 bases removed from V and 4 bases from J, the gap between germline ends came to 13 bases. This CDR3 region has 14 residues. Germline values: CDR1 MDHEN, CDR2 SYDVKM. CDR3 residues: CASSSSGEITEAFF. CDR3 nucleotide sequence: TGTGCCAGCAGTTCATCAGGGGAGATCACTGAAGCTTTCTTT.

The V and J genes are TRBV3-1 (or the pseudogene TRBV3-2) and TRBJ1-4, with a tentative D call TRBD1 (6 bases). Between the trimmed V and J ends, which lost 1 base and 12 bases, there was a span of 15 bases. The germline CDR1 and CDR2 sequences are LGHDT and YNNKEL (reference sequence). CDR3 length: 14 residues. DNA of the CDR3: TGTGCCAGCAGCCAAGCCCAGGTGACAGGAGAACTGTTTTTT. It yields the protein CASSQAQVTGELFF.

As regards this clone: Other nucleotide sequences from this sample produce the same CDR3. The chain combines TRBV27 with TRBJ2-7; 7 bases map to TRBD1. CDR3 length: 13 amino acids. V gave up 6 bases and J gave up 1 base; unmatched junction bases: 3. CDR1 is MNHEY, CDR2 SMNVEV, per germline (reference sequence). The CDR3 DNA sequence: TGTGCCAGCAGGCGACAGGGTTCCTACGAGCAGTACTTC. As protein: CASRRQGSYEQYF.

This sequence joins TRBV19 and TRBJ2-2; no clear D. Trimming removed 7 bases at V and 5 bases at J, with 14 bases between. Germline CDR1 reads LNHDA; CDR2 reads SQIVND (reference sequence). The CDR3 spans 14 residues. The CDR3: CASTYILWTGELFF. DNA of the CDR3: TGTGCCAGTACGTATATCCTATGGACCGGGGAGCTGTTTTTT.

The chain joins TRBV5-1 to TRBJ1-4; D might be TRBD1 (6 bases). Per the germline V gene, CDR1 is SGHRS and CDR2 is YFSETQ. Trimming pared 0 bases from V and 7 bases from J, leaving 10 bases between. The CDR3 totals 14 residues. CDR3 loop: CASSLDRAGEKLFF. DNA for the CDR3: TGCGCCAGCAGCTTGGACAGGGCGGGTGAAAAACTGTTTTTT.

The chain is built from TRBV5-4 and TRBJ1-2; D is undetermined. Trimming removed 7 bases at V and 4 bases at J, with 32 bases between. Germline lookup yields CDR1 SGHNT and CDR2 YYREEE (reference sequence). The CDR3 is 19 amino acids. As DNA, the CDR3 is TGTGCCAGCGGATCCAGAGGAGTTCCCCCCCTATACACTATCTATGGCTACACCTTC. Encoded protein: CASGSRGVPPLYTIYGYTF. The variable domain in full, completed from reference TRBV5-4 and TRBJ1-2, reads ETGVTQSPTHLIKTRGQQVTLRCSSQSGHNTVSWYQQALGQGPQFIFQYYREEENGRGNFPPRFSGLQFPNYSSELNVNALELDDSALYLCASGSRGVPPLYTIYGYTFGSGTRLTVV.

The chain carries TRBV15 and TRBJ1-5, with D perhaps TRBD1 (5 bases). CDR1 and CDR2 from the germline V gene are LNHNV and YYDKDF (reference sequence). V was shortened by 4 bases and J by 4 bases, with 11 bases between the two germline ends. There are 14 residues in the CDR3. CDR3 sequence: CATSIRQINQPQHF. CDR3 DNA: TGTGCCACCAGCATAAGACAGATTAATCAGCCCCAGCATTTT. The whole variable domain, filled in from reference TRBV15 and TRBJ1-5, reads DAMVIQNPRYQVTQFGKPVTLSCSQTLNHNVMYWYQQKSSQAPKLLFHYYDKDFNNEADTPDNFQSRRPNTSFCFLDIRSPGLGDTAMYLCATSIRQINQPQHFGDGTRLSIL.

The rearrangement links TRBV27 to TRBJ1-4, with D unresolved. This CDR3 is 12 amino acids long. The germline V gene encodes CDR1 MNHEY and CDR2 SMNVEV (reference sequence). Deletions cut 5 bases from V and 7 bases from J, with 8 bases between. CDR3 sequence (DNA): TGTGCCAGCAGTCCCATCGGTGAAAAACTGTTTTTT. It is translated as CASSPIGEKLFF.

This chain uses TRBV12-5 with TRBJ2-1; a possible D gene is TRBD1 (5 bases). Trimming took off 6 bases at V and 10 bases at J, with 16 bases between the two ends. The CDR3 runs to 13 residues. Germline V CDR1 and CDR2: LGHNT, FRNRAP. The CDR3 sequence: CASGPGPQAEQFF. In DNA, the CDR3 is TGTGCTAGTGGGCCAGGGCCTCAGGCCGAGCAGTTCTTC.

The rearrangement uses TRBV4-1 and TRBJ1-2, with D perhaps matching TRBD1 (6 bases). Looked up from germline, CDR1 is MGHRA and CDR2 is YSYEKL. This CDR3 is 17 amino acids long. The V end was cut by 5 bases, the J end by 2 bases, with 21 bases between. CDR3 nucleotides: TGCGCCAGCAGCTCTTCGCCGACAGGCAAAGGGAACTATGGCTACACCTTC. Translation gives CASSSSPTGKGNYGYTF.

The chain links TRBV12-3 or TRBV12-4 to TRBJ1-2, with TRBD1 as a possible D gene (6 bases). The CDR3 is 13 residues long. The V and J ends lost 3 bases and 8 bases respectively, with 13 bases between them. CDR3 residues: CASSFPGAQGYTF. CDR3 nucleotides: TGTGCCAGCAGTTTTCCGGGGGCTCAGGGCTACACCTTC.